This T cell receptor (beta chain) stems from a study of T cells after yellow fever vaccination. Looking at the study overall: Fractions of limited cellularity were prepared by means of SMART-Seq v4 Ultra Low Input. Study-wide results and caveats: A large majority of primary-vaccination clones showed up again after the booster (around 96% CD4, about 90% CD8). Weaker overall, the secondary response nonetheless peaked faster (day 5 versus 15).

Trimming pared 1 base from V and 2 bases from J, leaving 12 bases between. In germline, CDR1 is LGHNA, CDR2 YSLEER. CDR3 length: 15 residues. A 5'RACE template-switching step, the method used to make TCR cDNA, added a universal primer site and UMIs. MiXCR, run by TCRdb on the 5' RACE reads, gives a single entry per CDR3 protein. The sample consists of about 360,000 distinct CDR3 sequences, 6.2% of them appearing once. This clonotype has just a few counts. Antigen: not known. The receptor was isolated from a man younger than 40 who received the YFV17D yellow fever vaccine. This sequence joins TRBV4-3 and TRBJ2-7; perhaps TRBD1 as D (5 bases). This specimen consisted of PBMCs, obtained 5 days after the yellow fever booster vaccination. Here the CDR3 reads CASSQAEGAPYEQYF. The CDR3 DNA follows: TGCGCCAGCAGCCAAGCTGAAGGGGCGCCCTACGAGCAGTACTTC.